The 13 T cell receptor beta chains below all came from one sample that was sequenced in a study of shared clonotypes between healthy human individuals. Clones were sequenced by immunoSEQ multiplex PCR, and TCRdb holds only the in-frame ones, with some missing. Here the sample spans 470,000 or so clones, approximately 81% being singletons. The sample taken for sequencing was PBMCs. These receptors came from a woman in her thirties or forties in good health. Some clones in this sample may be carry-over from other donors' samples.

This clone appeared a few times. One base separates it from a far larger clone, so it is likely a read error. CDR3: CASNELQGGGNQPQHF. In DNA, the CDR3 is TGTGCCAGCAACGAACTACAGGGGGGAGGAAATCAGCCCCAGCATTTT. This rearrangement joins TRBV6-9 to TRBJ1-5; TRBD1 matches 8 bases. Germline V gene lookup returns CDR1 MNHGY and CDR2 SVAAGI. This CDR3 has 16 residues. J was trimmed by 4 bases and V by 7 bases; bases with no gene match: 12.

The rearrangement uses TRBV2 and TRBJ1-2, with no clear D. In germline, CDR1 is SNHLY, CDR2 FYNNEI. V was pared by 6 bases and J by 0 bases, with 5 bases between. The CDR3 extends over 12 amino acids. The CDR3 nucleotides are TGTGCCAGCAGACAGACTAACTATGGCTACACCTTC. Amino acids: CASRQTNYGYTF.

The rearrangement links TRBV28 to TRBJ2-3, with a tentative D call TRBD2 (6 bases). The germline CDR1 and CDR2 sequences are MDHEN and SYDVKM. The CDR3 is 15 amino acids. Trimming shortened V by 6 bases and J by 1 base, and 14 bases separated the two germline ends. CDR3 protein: CASSPRDWGTDTQYF. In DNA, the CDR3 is TGTGCCAGCAGCCCCCGGGACTGGGGCACAGATACGCAGTATTTT.

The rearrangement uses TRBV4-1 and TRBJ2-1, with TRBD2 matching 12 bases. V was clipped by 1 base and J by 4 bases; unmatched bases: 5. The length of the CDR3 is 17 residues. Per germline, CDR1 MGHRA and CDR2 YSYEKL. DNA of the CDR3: TGCGCCAGCAGCCAAGCCGGGACTAGCGGGTCTTACAATGAGCAGTTCTTC. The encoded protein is CASSQAGTSGSYNEQFF.

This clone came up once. The CDR3 DNA is TGTGCCTGGAGTGTTAGAGATCTTTCTGAGCAGTTCTTC. Residues: CAWSVRDLSEQFF. The V call is TRBV30, the J call TRBJ2-1; D unresolved. The germline V gene encodes CDR1 GTSNPN and CDR2 SVGIG (reference sequence). CDR3 length equals 13 residues. V lost 0 bases and J lost 9, with 12 bases in between.

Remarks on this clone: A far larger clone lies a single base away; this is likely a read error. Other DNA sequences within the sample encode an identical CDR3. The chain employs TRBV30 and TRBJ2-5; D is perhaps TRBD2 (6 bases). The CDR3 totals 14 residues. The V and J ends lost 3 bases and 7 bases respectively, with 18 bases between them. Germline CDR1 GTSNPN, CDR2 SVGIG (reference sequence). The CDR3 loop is CAWRDWRARGTQYF. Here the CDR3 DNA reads TGTGCCTGGAGGGATTGGAGGGCCCGAGGGACCCAGTACTTC. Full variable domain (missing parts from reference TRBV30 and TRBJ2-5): SQTIHQWPATLVQPVGSPLSLECTVEGTSNPNLYWYRQAAGRGLQLLFYSVGIGQISSEVPQNLSASRPQDRQFILSSKKLLLSDSGFYLCAWRDWRARGTQYFGPGTRLLVL.

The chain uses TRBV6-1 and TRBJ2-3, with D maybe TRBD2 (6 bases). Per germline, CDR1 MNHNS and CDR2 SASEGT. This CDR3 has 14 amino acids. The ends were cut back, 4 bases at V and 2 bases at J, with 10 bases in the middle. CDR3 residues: CASSVVADTDTQYF. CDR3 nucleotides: TGTGCCAGCAGTGTGGTAGCGGACACAGATACGCAGTATTTT.

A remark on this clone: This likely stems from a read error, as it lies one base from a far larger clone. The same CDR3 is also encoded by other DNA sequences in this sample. The DNA of the CDR3 is TGCGCCAGCAGCCAAGGGACAGGGGTGGATACGCAGTATTTT. Translating it yields CASSQGTGVDTQYF. V and J are TRBV4-3 and TRBJ2-3; 9 nucleotides match TRBD1. CDR3 length: 14 residues. The junction had 2 bases not matched to a gene; V was cut back by 1 base and J by 6 bases. In germline, CDR1 is LGHNA, CDR2 YSLEER.

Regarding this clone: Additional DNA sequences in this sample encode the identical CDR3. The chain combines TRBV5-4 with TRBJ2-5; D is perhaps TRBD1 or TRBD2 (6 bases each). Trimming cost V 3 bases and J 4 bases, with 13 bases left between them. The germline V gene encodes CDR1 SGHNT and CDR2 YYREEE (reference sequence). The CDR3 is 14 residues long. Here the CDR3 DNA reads TGTGCCAGCAGCTCTGTGGGGGGCAGAGAGACCCAGTACTTC. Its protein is CASSSVGGRETQYF.

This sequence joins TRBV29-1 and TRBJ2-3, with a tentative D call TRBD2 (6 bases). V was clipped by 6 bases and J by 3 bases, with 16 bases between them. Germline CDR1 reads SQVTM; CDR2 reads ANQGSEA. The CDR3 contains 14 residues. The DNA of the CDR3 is TGCAGCGTGAGCGGGCTCTTTCGGACAGATACGCAGTATTTT. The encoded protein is CSVSGLFRTDTQYF.

The CDR3, as DNA: TGTGCCTGGATTAGGGACAGGGCACTGAAGGCTTTCTTT. This codes for CAWIRDRALKAFF. The chain carries TRBV30 and TRBJ1-1, with 9 bases lining up with TRBD1. V was pared by 4 bases and J by 11 bases, with 11 bases of the junction left unmatched. The CDR3 is 13 residues long. In germline, CDR1 is GTSNPN, CDR2 SVGIG (reference sequence). The whole variable domain, filled in from reference TRBV30 and TRBJ1-1, reads SQTIHQWPATLVQPVGSPLSLECTVEGTSNPNLYWYRQAAGRGLQLLFYSVGIGQISSEVPQNLSASRPQDRQFILSSKKLLLSDSGFYLCAWIRDRALKAFFGQGTRLTVV.

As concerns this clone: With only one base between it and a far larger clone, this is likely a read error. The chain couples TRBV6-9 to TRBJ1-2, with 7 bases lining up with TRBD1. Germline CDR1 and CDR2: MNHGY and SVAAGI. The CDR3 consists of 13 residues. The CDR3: CDSSYSRGNGYTF. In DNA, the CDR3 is TGTGACAGCAGTTATAGCAGGGGGAATGGCTACACCTTC.

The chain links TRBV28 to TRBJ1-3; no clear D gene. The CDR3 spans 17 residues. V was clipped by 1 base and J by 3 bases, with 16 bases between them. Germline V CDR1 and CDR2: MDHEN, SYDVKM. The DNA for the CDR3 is TGTGCCAGCAGTTTATCAATTCATTTGGGATATGGAAACACCATATATTTT. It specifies CASSLSIHLGYGNTIYF.